The next 21 T cell receptor beta chains were all read from a single sample in a study of blood T cell repertoires in COVID-19. Using immunoSEQ multiplex PCR, the repertoire was profiled, and TCRdb retains in-frame clones only, with some absent. This table holds approximately 290,000 clones, roughly 90% found once. The sample consisted of peripheral blood. The receptors come from a man younger than 45 with acute or convalescent COVID-19.

The rearrangement links TRBV11-1 to TRBJ1-6; 7 bases line up with TRBD1. The CDR3 loop spans 14 amino acids. Germline V gene data show CDR1 as SGHAT and CDR2 as FQDESV (reference sequence). V lost 4 bases to trimming and J lost 7 bases; unmatched junction nucleotides: 4. CDR3 loop: CASSSTGSNSPLHF. The CDR3 bases are TGTGCCAGCAGCTCGACAGGGAGCAATTCACCCCTCCACTTT.

The chain has TRBV6-5 and TRBJ2-7, with 7 bases that match TRBD1. Germline V gene sequence: CDR1 MNHEY, CDR2 SVGAGI. This CDR3 has 14 residues. V trimming: 9 bases; J trimming: 5 bases; junction bases outside the gene matches: 13. CDR3 bases: TGTGCCAGTCTTGGAAGCAGGGGGTCACACGAGCAGTACTTC. Translated, it gives CASLGSRGSHEQYF.

This clone appeared once. The chain is built from TRBV3-1 (or the pseudogene TRBV3-2) and TRBJ1-3; D remains unclear. Germline V lookup: CDR1 LGHDT, CDR2 YNNKEL (reference sequence). V was trimmed by 2 bases and J by 0 bases, leaving 2 bases between them. This CDR3 comprises 13 residues. The CDR3 region has the DNA TGTGCCAGCAGCCAATACTCTGGAAACACCATATATTTT. This gives the protein CASSQYSGNTIYF.

The chain is built from TRBV5-1 and TRBJ1-1; TRBD1 agrees at 11 bases. The CDR3 is 16 residues long. CDR1 and CDR2 (germline): SGHRS, YFSETQ. The J segment lost 4 bases and the V segment lost 0 bases, leaving 5 bases of the junction unmatched. The CDR3 here is CASSLGSGTGGTEAFF. The CDR3 coding sequence is TGCGCCAGCAGCTTGGGATCCGGGACAGGGGGCACTGAAGCTTTCTTT.

The genes are TRBV30 and TRBJ1-1; D uncertain. Germline CDR1 reads GTSNPN; CDR2 reads SVGIG (reference sequence). Trimming removed 4 bases at V and 0 bases at J, with 12 bases between. The CDR3 covers 14 residues. CDR3 amino acids: CAWNVGAMNTEAFF. The DNA of the CDR3 is TGTGCCTGGAACGTTGGAGCAATGAACACTGAAGCTTTCTTT.

There are a few counts of this clone. The V and J genes are TRBV30 and TRBJ1-2; no firm D call. Trimming removed 3 bases at V and 4 bases at J, with 12 bases between. The germline V gene encodes CDR1 GTSNPN and CDR2 SVGIG (reference sequence). CDR3 length: 13 amino acids. In nucleotides, the CDR3 is TGTGCCTGGAGGCACGGGAGTCGCTATGGCTACACCTTC. Its translation is CAWRHGSRYGYTF.

The V gene is TRBV28, the J gene TRBJ1-2; D might be TRBD1 (5 bases). Trimming removed 5 bases at V and 4 bases at J, with 17 bases between. Per the germline V gene, CDR1 is MDHEN and CDR2 is SYDVKM. CDR3 length: 15 amino acids. CDR3 sequence: CASSPGGGIPYGYTF. CDR3 nucleotide sequence: TGTGCCAGCAGTCCTGGGGGGGGGATCCCCTATGGCTACACCTTC.

The rearrangement links TRBV28 to TRBJ1-2; 7 nucleotides line up with TRBD1. Germline loops: CDR1 MDHEN, CDR2 SYDVKM. The ends lost 6 bases at V and 10 bases at J; junction bases unmatched: 8. This CDR3 region has 12 residues. The CDR3: CASRGQSHLYTF. The CDR3, as DNA: TGTGCCAGCAGGGGACAGTCGCACCTCTACACCTTC.

The chain couples TRBV3-1 (or the pseudogene TRBV3-2) to TRBJ2-1; maybe TRBD2 (5 bases). The V end lost 0 bases, the J end lost 2 bases, and 5 bases lay between the germline ends. Germline V gene sequence: CDR1 LGHDT, CDR2 YNNKEL (reference sequence). The length of the CDR3 is 14 residues. CDR3 region: CASSQEAAYNEQFF. The CDR3 bases are TGTGCCAGCAGCCAAGAAGCGGCCTACAATGAGCAGTTCTTC.

This sequence joins TRBV7-3 and TRBJ1-5, with unresolved D. The germline V gene has CDR1 SGHTA and CDR2 FQGTGA. The CDR3 totals 15 residues. V shed 5 bases and J shed 0 bases, with 11 bases lying between them. The CDR3 DNA follows: TGTGCCAGCAGCCTCGGGTCGGATAGCAATCAGCCCCAGCATTTT. Its protein is CASSLGSDSNQPQHF.

The rearrangement uses TRBV5-1 and TRBJ2-1; 7 positions match TRBD2. This CDR3 has 15 residues. V was clipped by 5 bases and J by 1 base; unmatched bases: 6. Germline V gives CDR1 SGHRS, CDR2 YFSETQ. The CDR3 is CASRMSGDSYNEQFF. In DNA, the CDR3 is TGCGCCAGCAGGATGAGCGGGGATTCCTACAATGAGCAGTTCTTC.

The chain combines TRBV28 with TRBJ2-7, with D possibly being TRBD1 (7 bases). The CDR3 sequence is 14 residues long. Germline lookup yields CDR1 MDHEN and CDR2 SYDVKM. Trimming took off 3 bases at V and 0 bases at J, with 9 bases between the two ends. This CDR3 reads CASSFRGVSYEQYF. CDR3 coding DNA: TGTGCCAGCAGTTTCAGGGGGGTCTCCTACGAGCAGTACTTC. Looking up the rest from reference TRBV28 and TRBJ2-7 gives the full variable domain: DVKVTQSSRYLVKRTGEKVFLECVQDMDHENMFWYRQDPGLGLRLIYFSYDVKMKEKGDIPEGYSVSREKKERFSLILESASTNQTSMYLCASSFRGVSYEQYFGPGTRLTVT.

The CDR3 spells CASSLVAGEWTGELFF. The CDR3 DNA reads as TGTGCCAGCAGCTTGGTAGCGGGAGAGTGGACCGGGGAGCTGTTTTTT. This chain links TRBV5-5 with TRBJ2-2, with 9 positions matching TRBD2. The CDR3 loop spans 16 amino acids. Germline CDR1 and CDR2: SGHKS and YYEKEE (reference sequence). V lost 0 bases and J lost 5; bases outside the gene matches: 5.

The rearrangement uses TRBV11-2 and TRBJ2-7; TRBD2 agrees at 10 bases. CDR3 length equals 17 residues. V lost 3 bases, J lost 0 bases, and 8 bases stayed unmatched. CDR1 is SGHAT, CDR2 FQNNGV, per germline. The CDR3 loop reads CASSFSPSSGSSYEQYF. CDR3 nucleotide sequence: TGTGCCAGCAGCTTTTCGCCGTCTAGCGGGAGCTCCTACGAGCAGTACTTC.

CDR3 in DNA: TGCGCCAGCAGCCAAGAGGGGTCGGGAGAGGGCTACACCTTC. Translating gives CASSQEGSGEGYTF. The chain couples TRBV4-1 to TRBJ1-2; D unresolved. Germline CDR1 is MGHRA and CDR2 is YSYEKL. The CDR3 runs to 14 residues. V gave up 0 bases and J gave up 8 bases, with 13 bases separating them.

J is TRBJ1-6 and V is TRBV5-5; a possible D gene is TRBD1 (6 bases). The length of the CDR3 is 15 residues. The V and J ends lost 0 bases and 10 bases respectively, with 14 bases between them. The germline gives CDR1 SGHKS, CDR2 YYEKEE (reference sequence). CDR3 nucleotides: TGTGCCAGCAGCTTGGCGCCAGGGGAATGGTCACCCCTCCACTTT. Translating it yields CASSLAPGEWSPLHF.

The chain uses TRBV18 and TRBJ1-6, with D perhaps matching TRBD1 (5 bases). The CDR3 length is 14 residues. V was pared by 6 bases and J by 8 bases, with 14 bases between. Germline CDR1 KGHSH, CDR2 LQKENI. The CDR3 spells CASSGGTFDSPLHF. DNA of the CDR3: TGTGCCAGCTCCGGCGGGACGTTTGATTCACCCCTCCACTTT. Drawing the rest from reference TRBV18 and TRBJ1-6, the complete variable domain is NAGVMQNPRHLVRRRGQEARLRCSPMKGHSHVYWYRQLPEEGLKFMVYLQKENIIDESGMPKERFSAEFPKEGPSILRIQQVVRGDSAAYFCASSGGTFDSPLHFGNGTRLTVT.

This sequence joins TRBV29-1 and TRBJ2-7, with TRBD2 matching 14 bases. Germline values: CDR1 SQVTM, CDR2 ANQGSEA. V was pared by 4 bases and J by 7 bases, with 3 bases of the junction left unmatched. CDR3 length: 13 residues. CDR3 sequence reads: CSVAGLAGGEQYF. The CDR3 nucleotides read TGCAGCGTTGCAGGACTAGCGGGAGGTGAGCAGTACTTC.

This clone was detected only once. The chain combines TRBV28 with TRBJ1-2; 7 bases are shared with TRBD1. The CDR3 totals 15 residues. Germline V CDR1 and CDR2: MDHEN, SYDVKM. With 6 bases clipped from V and 6 bases from J, the junction kept 13 bases outside the gene matches. The CDR3 protein is CASSLTSTGNHGYTF. CDR3 bases: TGTGCCAGCAGCCTTACCTCGACAGGGAATCATGGCTACACCTTC.

This chain links TRBV28 with TRBJ2-7; D is possibly TRBD1 (6 bases). Trimming removed 7 bases from V and 7 bases from J, with 23 bases in between. Germline V gene lookup returns CDR1 MDHEN and CDR2 SYDVKM. The CDR3 totals 15 residues. The CDR3 DNA sequence: TGTGCCAGCAACCAGAGGGGGACCTTAACGTGGGAGCAGTACTTC. It yields the protein CASNQRGTLTWEQYF. The full variable domain, with the rest looked up from reference TRBV28 and TRBJ2-7, is DVKVTQSSRYLVKRTGEKVFLECVQDMDHENMFWYRQDPGLGLRLIYFSYDVKMKEKGDIPEGYSVSREKKERFSLILESASTNQTSMYLCASNQRGTLTWEQYFGPGTRLTVT.

The V and J genes are TRBV11-1 and TRBJ2-2; 8 bases agree with TRBD1. The trim removed 3 bases at V and 7 bases at J, leaving 7 bases unmatched. The CDR3 sequence is 15 residues long. Germline V gene data show CDR1 as SGHAT and CDR2 as FQDESV (reference sequence). CDR3 sequence (DNA): TGTGCCAGCAGCTTCGAAACAGGGGGAGTCGGGGAGCTGTTTTTT. Translated, it gives CASSFETGGVGELFF.